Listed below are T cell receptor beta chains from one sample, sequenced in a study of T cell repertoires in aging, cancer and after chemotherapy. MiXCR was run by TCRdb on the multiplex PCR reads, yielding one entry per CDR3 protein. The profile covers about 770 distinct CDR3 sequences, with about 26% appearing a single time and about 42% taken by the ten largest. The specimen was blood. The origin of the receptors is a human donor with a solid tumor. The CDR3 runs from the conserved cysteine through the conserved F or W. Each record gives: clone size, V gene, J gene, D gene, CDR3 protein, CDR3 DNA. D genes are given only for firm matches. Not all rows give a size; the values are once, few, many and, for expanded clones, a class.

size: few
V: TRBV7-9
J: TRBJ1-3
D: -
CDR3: CASSLEGAGTIYF
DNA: TGTGCCAGCAGCTTAGAAGGGGCGGGCACCATATATTTT

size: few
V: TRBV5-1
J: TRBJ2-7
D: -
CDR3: CASSAGTLNSYEQYF
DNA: TGCGCCAGCAGCGCCGGGACCTTAAACAGCTACGAGCAGTACTTC

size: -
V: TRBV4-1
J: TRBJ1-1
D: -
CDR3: CASSQAQGRFTEAFF
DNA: TGCGCCAGCAGCCAAGCCCAGGGGCGCTTCACTGAAGCTTTCTTT

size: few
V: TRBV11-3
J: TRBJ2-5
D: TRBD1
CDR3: CASSSGGETQYF
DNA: TGTGCCAGCAGCTCAGGGGGAGAGACCCAGTACTTC

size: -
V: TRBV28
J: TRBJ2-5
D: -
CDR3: CASSTRETQYF
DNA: TGTGCCAGCAGTACCCGGGAGACCCAGTACTTC

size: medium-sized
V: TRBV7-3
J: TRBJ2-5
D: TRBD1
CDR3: CASSARDRGQETQYF
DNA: TGTGCCAGCAGCGCCCGGGACAGGGGGCAAGAGACCCAGTACTTC

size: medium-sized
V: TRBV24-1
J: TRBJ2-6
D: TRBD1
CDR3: CATSDTRTGANVLTF
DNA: TGTGCCACCAGTGATACAAGGACAGGCGCCAACGTCCTGACTTTC

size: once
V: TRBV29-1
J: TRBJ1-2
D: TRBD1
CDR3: CSAIPGTANYGYTF
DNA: TGCAGCGCCATACCCGGGACAGCGAACTATGGCTACACCTTC

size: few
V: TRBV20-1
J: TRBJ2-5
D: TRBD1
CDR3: CSAKGQGERETQYF
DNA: TGCAGTGCCAAGGGACAGGGTGAGAGAGAGACCCAGTACTTC

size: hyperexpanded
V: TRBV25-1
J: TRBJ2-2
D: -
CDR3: CASTGDMDTGELFF
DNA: TGTGCCAGCACAGGGGACATGGACACCGGGGAGCTGTTTTTT

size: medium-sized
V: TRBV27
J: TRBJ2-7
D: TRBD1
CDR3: CASNPAGGAYYEQYF
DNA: TGTGCCAGCAACCCGGCAGGGGGCGCCTACTACGAGCAGTACTTC

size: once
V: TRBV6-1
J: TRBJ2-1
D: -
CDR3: CASSEGQGLTQFF
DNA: TGTGCCAGCAGCGAAGGGCAGGGACTCACGCAGTTCTTC

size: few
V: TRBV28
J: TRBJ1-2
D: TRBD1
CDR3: CASSPSGTGRDYGYTF
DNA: TGTGCCAGCAGTCCGTCCGGGACAGGGAGGGACTATGGCTACACCTTC

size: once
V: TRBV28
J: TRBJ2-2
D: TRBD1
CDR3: CASSLGPGGNTGELFF
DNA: TGTGCCAGCAGTTTAGGCCCAGGGGGGAACACCGGGGAGCTGTTTTTT

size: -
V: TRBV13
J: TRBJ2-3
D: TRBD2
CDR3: CASSPGFRGRASDTQYF
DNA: TGTGCCAGCAGCCCAGGGTTTCGCGGGAGGGCCTCAGATACGCAGTATTTT

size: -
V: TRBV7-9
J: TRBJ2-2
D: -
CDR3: CASSLGQLGDGELFF
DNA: TGTGCCAGCAGTTTGGGACAATTGGGGGACGGGGAGCTGTTTTTT

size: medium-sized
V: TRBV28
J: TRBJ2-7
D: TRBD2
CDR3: CASSLSAGLAGSEQYF
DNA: TGTGCCAGCAGTTTGTCAGCGGGACTAGCGGGAAGCGAGCAGTACTTC

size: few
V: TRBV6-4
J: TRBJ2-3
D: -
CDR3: CASSPLIGIPGILRTDTQYF
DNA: TGTGCCAGCAGTCCACTCATAGGGATTCCGGGCATTCTACGCACAGATACGCAGTATTTT

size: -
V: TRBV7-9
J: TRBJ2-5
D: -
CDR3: CASSPSQGVGETQYF
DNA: TGTGCCAGCAGCCCTTCCCAGGGAGTGGGGGAGACCCAGTACTTC

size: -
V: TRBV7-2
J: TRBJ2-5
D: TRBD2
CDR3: CASSPPGGGTSGVRETQYF
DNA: TGTGCCAGCAGCCCTCCTGGGGGTGGGACTAGCGGGGTGCGAGAGACCCAGTACTTC

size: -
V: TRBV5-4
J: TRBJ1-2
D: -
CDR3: CASSLAGNYGYTF
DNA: TGTGCCAGCAGCTTGGCAGGGAACTATGGCTACACCTTC

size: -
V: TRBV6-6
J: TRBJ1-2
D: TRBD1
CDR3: CASSHGTGAPLYGYTF
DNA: TGTGCCAGCAGTCATGGGACAGGGGCCCCTCTTTATGGCTACACCTTC

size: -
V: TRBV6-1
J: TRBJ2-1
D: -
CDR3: CASTPRDSGNEQFF
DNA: TGTGCCAGCACACCCCGGGACTCCGGCAATGAGCAGTTCTTC

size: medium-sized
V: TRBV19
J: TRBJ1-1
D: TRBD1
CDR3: CASSLRDRVGTEAFF
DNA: TGTGCCAGTAGTCTTCGGGACAGGGTTGGCACTGAAGCTTTCTTT

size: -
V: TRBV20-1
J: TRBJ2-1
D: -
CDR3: CSARDYLRAKYEQFF
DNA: TGCAGTGCTAGAGATTATTTGAGGGCTAAATATGAGCAGTTCTTC

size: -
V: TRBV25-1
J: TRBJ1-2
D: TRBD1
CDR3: CASYRQGYGYTF
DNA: TGTGCCAGCTACCGACAGGGGTATGGCTACACCTTC

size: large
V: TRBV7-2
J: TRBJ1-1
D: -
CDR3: CASSLVGGNTEAFF
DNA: TGTGCCAGCAGCTTAGTCGGCGGGAACACTGAAGCTTTCTTT

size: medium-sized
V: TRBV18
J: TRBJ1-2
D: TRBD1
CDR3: CASSPPGGSERGYTF
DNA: TGTGCCAGCTCACCTCCAGGGGGTTCAGAAAGAGGCTACACCTTC

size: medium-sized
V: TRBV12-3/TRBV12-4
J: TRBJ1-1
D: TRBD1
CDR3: CASSPGTGGRYTEAFF
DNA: TGTGCCAGCAGCCCCGGGACAGGGGGTAGGTACACTGAAGCTTTCTTT

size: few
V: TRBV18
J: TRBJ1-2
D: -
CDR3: CASSPEAGTTNYGYTF
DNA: TGTGCCAGCTCTCCAGAGGCGGGGACAACTAACTATGGCTACACCTTC

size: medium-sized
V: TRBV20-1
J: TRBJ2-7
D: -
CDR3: CSASSLGAYEQYF
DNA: TGCAGTGCGAGTTCCCTGGGGGCCTACGAGCAGTACTTC

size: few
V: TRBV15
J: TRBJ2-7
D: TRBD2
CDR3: CATSREFGLAGDEQYF
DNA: TGTGCCACCAGCAGAGAGTTTGGACTAGCGGGGGACGAGCAGTACTTC

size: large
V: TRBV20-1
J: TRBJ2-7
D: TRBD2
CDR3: CSARAPFGGDIYEQYF
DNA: TGCAGTGCTAGAGCCCCCTTCGGGGGGGATATCTACGAGCAGTACTTC

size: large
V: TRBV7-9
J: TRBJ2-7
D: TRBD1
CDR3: CASSYLTGPMAYEQYF
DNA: TGTGCCAGCAGCTACCTGACAGGGCCGATGGCCTACGAGCAGTACTTC

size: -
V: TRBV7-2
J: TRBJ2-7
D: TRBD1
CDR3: CASSQDGTGDYEQYF
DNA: TGTGCCAGCAGCCAGGATGGGACAGGGGACTACGAGCAGTACTTC

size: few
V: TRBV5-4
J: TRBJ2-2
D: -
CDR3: CASSLQGGTGELFF
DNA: TGTGCCAGCAGCTTGCAGGGCGGGACCGGGGAGCTGTTTTTT

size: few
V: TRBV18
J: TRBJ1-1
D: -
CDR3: CASSPSTGANTEAFF
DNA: TGTGCCAGCTCGCCGTCCACGGGGGCTAACACTGAAGCTTTCTTT

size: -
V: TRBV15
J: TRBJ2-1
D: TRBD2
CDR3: CATRTGTSGFNEQFF
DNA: TGTGCCACCAGGACGGGGACTAGCGGGTTCAATGAGCAGTTCTTC

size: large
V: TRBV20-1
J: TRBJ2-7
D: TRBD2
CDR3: CSALLSGGEQYF
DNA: TGCAGTGCCCTACTTAGCGGGGGGGAGCAGTACTTC

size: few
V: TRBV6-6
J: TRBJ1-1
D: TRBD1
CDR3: CASSYQGQGATEAFF
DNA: TGTGCCAGCAGTTACCAAGGACAGGGGGCCACTGAAGCTTTCTTT

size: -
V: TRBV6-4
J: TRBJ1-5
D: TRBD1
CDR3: CASSDSRDRGTKGVNQPQHF
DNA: TGTGCCAGCAGTGACTCTAGGGACAGGGGGACTAAGGGAGTAAATCAGCCCCAGCATTTT

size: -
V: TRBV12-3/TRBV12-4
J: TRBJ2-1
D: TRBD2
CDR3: CASTEASGTYNEQFF
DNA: TGTGCCAGCACCGAAGCTAGCGGAACCTACAATGAGCAGTTCTTC

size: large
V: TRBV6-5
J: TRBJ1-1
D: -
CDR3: CASSYAPGTYYTEAFF
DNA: TGTGCCAGCAGTTACGCCCCAGGGACATACTACACTGAAGCTTTCTTT